This entry concerns a single T cell receptor beta chain. Germline V gives CDR1 SQVTM, CDR2 ANQGSEA. Germline trimming cut 5 bases from V and 2 bases from J; bases unmatched to any gene: 12. This CDR3 has 16 amino acids. The sample is drawn from a study of T cell changes during pregnancy in multiple sclerosis. Clones were sequenced by immunoSEQ multiplex PCR, and TCRdb holds only the in-frame ones, with some missing. This table has under 60,000 clones, about 91% appearing once. The genes are TRBV29-1 and TRBJ1-1, with 9 nucleotides matching TRBD1. The input for sequencing was CD8+ T cells from peripheral blood mononuclear cells, taken after pregnancy. This TCR was recovered from a female donor with multiple sclerosis, enrolled in a pregnancy study. In DNA form, the CDR3 reads TGCAGCGTTTTGAGCCCCGGGACAGGGATAAACACTGAAGCTTTCTTT. Translated, it gives CSVLSPGTGINTEAFF.